This TCR beta chain was captured by sequencing in a study of T cell repertoires in cytomegalovirus infection. Overall study results and limits: The ex vivo response showed dominance by HLA-C-restricted CMV-specific TCR beta clonotypes.

The V and J ends lost 7 bases and 3 bases respectively, with 12 bases between them. The CDR3 covers 13 residues. Germline values: CDR1 ENHRY, CDR2 SYGVKD. MiXCR, applied by TCRdb to the reads, yields one record per CDR3 protein. The sample yields approximately 200,000 distinct CDR3 sequences, roughly 28% seen once. A remark on this clonotype: As yet, its antigen is unknown.

The material sequenced was PBMCs. The clonotype was recovered from a human donor in good health (CMV status not recorded). Some clones in this sample may be carry-over from other donors' samples. The chain couples TRBV10-3 to TRBJ1-1, with D perhaps TRBD1 (6 bases). CDR3 DNA: TGTGCCATCACCCCCCGGACAGACACTGAAGCTTTCTTT. This encodes CAITPRTDTEAFF.